These T cell receptor beta chains were read from a single sample in a study of cytomegalovirus exposure and HLA in healthy donors. TCRdb's copy holds only in-frame clones and misses some; the assay was immunoSEQ multiplex PCR. The data hold 150,000 to 200,000 clones, with about four fifths observed a single time. Sequencing input: PBMCs. Receptors were obtained from a man aged 40-50 years in good health and CMV-seropositive. Each CDR3 is given with its conserved first and last residue. The D gene is left open where the match is weak. The size field is filled for only some rows; it gives once, few, many or a size class.

V gene	J gene	D gene	clone size	CDR3 protein	CDR3 DNA
TRBV7-6	TRBJ2-7	TRBD1	-	CASSETGGQGSEQYF	TGTGCCAGCAGCGAAACCGGGGGACAGGGAAGCGAGCAGTACTTC
TRBV29-1	TRBJ1-1	-	-	CSVLGGTGATEAFF	TGCAGCGTTTTGGGGGGAACTGGCGCCACTGAAGCTTTCTTT
TRBV14	TRBJ2-7	TRBD1	once	CASSPLTGAAYEQYF	TGTGCCAGCAGCCCCCTTACAGGGGCCGCCTACGAGCAGTACTTC
TRBV28	TRBJ2-5	-	-	CASSFSGVQETQYF	TGTGCCAGCAGTTTTTCAGGGGTTCAAGAGACCCAGTACTTC
TRBV29-1	TRBJ1-2	TRBD1	few	CSVTHRTGSGGYTF	TGCAGCGTGACCCACAGGACAGGTTCAGGTGGCTACACCTTC
TRBV5-1	TRBJ1-3	-	-	CASSVEGNTIYF	TGCGCCAGCAGCGTTGAGGGAAACACCATATATTTT
TRBV13	TRBJ1-1	TRBD1	-	CASSPWDRMNTEAFF	TGTGCCAGCAGCCCCTGGGACAGGATGAACACTGAAGCTTTCTTT
TRBV2	TRBJ1-1	-	-	CASSGPSGAEAFF	TGTGCCAGCAGTGGGCCATCGGGAGCTGAAGCTTTCTTT
TRBV5-4	TRBJ1-2	TRBD1	-	CASSPRTGAAGYTF	TGTGCCAGCAGCCCAAGGACAGGGGCAGCTGGCTACACCTTC
TRBV29-1	TRBJ2-1	-	-	CSGRLDLEQFF	TGCAGCGGGAGACTAGACCTTGAGCAGTTCTTC
TRBV29-1	TRBJ2-4	-	-	CSVRASEHIQYF	TGCAGCGTGAGGGCTAGCGAGCACATTCAGTACTTC
TRBV5-1	TRBJ1-6	-	few	CASSLKSGGSPLHF	TGCGCCAGCAGCTTGAAGTCAGGAGGTTCACCCCTCCACTTT
TRBV5-1	TRBJ2-5	TRBD1	-	CASSLALGQGGETQYF	TGCGCCAGCAGCTTGGCCTTGGGACAGGGAGGAGAGACCCAGTACTTC
TRBV5-4	TRBJ2-1	-	-	CASSLGSRVSSYNEQFF	TGTGCCAGCAGCTTGGGCTCGCGGGTGAGCTCCTACAATGAGCAGTTCTTC
TRBV5-5	TRBJ1-5	-	-	CASSFDSYSNQPQHF	TGTGCCAGCAGCTTCGACAGCTATAGCAATCAGCCCCAGCATTTT
TRBV30	TRBJ2-1	TRBD2	-	CAWRELSGVYNEQFF	TGTGCCTGGAGGGAGCTTAGCGGGGTGTACAATGAGCAGTTCTTC
TRBV27	TRBJ2-7	TRBD2	-	CASSWGSGSEQYF	TGTGCCAGCAGCTGGGGTAGCGGGAGCGAGCAGTACTTC
TRBV15	TRBJ2-7	-	-	CATAEGSSYEQYF	TGTGCCACCGCGGAGGGGAGCTCCTACGAGCAGTACTTC
TRBV5-6	TRBJ2-7	-	-	CASSPGLSSYEQYF	TGTGCCAGCAGCCCGGGACTGAGCTCCTACGAGCAGTACTTC
TRBV7-9	TRBJ2-3	-	-	CASSLGLSTDTQYF	TGTGCCAGCAGCTTAGGACTTAGCACAGATACGCAGTATTTT
TRBV7-7	TRBJ2-5	TRBD1	-	CASSLGAAGGNQETQYF	TGTGCCAGCAGCTTAGGGGCGGCAGGGGGCAACCAAGAGACCCAGTACTTC
TRBV5-4	TRBJ2-5	TRBD2	-	CASSRTMGGETQYF	TGTGCCAGCAGCCGAACGATGGGAGGGGAGACCCAGTACTTC
TRBV11-3	TRBJ2-3	-	-	CASSSGTAATDTQYF	TGTGCCAGCAGCTCCGGCACAGCGGCGACAGATACGCAGTATTTT
TRBV13	TRBJ1-1	-	once	CASSLVSGLRSNTEAFF	TGTGCCAGCAGCTTAGTGTCAGGGTTGAGGTCGAACACTGAAGCTTTCTTT
TRBV2	TRBJ2-7	TRBD1	-	CASSVDRSSYEQYF	TGTGCCAGCAGTGTGGACAGGAGTAGTTACGAGCAGTACTTC
TRBV7-2	TRBJ2-3	TRBD2	few	CASSTRTSGRDTQYF	TGTGCCAGCAGCACACGGACTAGCGGGAGGGATACGCAGTATTTT
TRBV2	TRBJ2-1	TRBD1	-	CASSLQGLSYNEQFF	TGTGCCAGCAGCCTACAGGGGCTGTCCTACAATGAGCAGTTCTTC
TRBV30	TRBJ1-3	-	-	CAWSRGALGNTIYF	TGTGCCTGGAGTCGCGGGGCCCTCGGAAACACCATATATTTT
TRBV7-9	TRBJ1-5	-	few	CASSLVDSQNNQPQHF	TGTGCCAGCAGCCTGGTTGACAGCCAGAACAATCAGCCCCAGCATTTT
TRBV11-2	TRBJ2-7	-	-	CASSKGQLYEQYF	TGTGCCAGCAGCAAAGGACAGCTCTACGAGCAGTACTTC
TRBV7-2	TRBJ2-5	TRBD2	-	CASSRTSGSETQYF	TGTGCCAGCAGCAGGACTAGCGGGAGTGAGACCCAGTACTTC
TRBV6-1	TRBJ1-3	-	-	CASRGDFSGNTIYF	TGTGCCAGCAGGGGTGACTTCTCTGGAAACACCATATATTTT
TRBV4-1	TRBJ2-3	-	-	CASSHLGREFVATQYF	TGCGCCAGCAGCCACCTAGGGCGGGAATTTGTTGCTACGCAGTATTTT
TRBV5-4	TRBJ2-7	-	-	CASSPGGALTAYEQYF	TGTGCCAGCAGCCCCGGCGGAGCACTCACCGCCTACGAGCAGTACTTC
TRBV5-1	TRBJ2-2	TRBD2	-	CASSLAAGATGELFF	TGCGCCAGCAGCTTGGCAGCGGGGGCGACCGGGGAGCTGTTTTTT
TRBV6-6	TRBJ1-1	-	-	CASRAQNTEAFF	TGTGCCAGCAGGGCCCAGAACACTGAAGCTTTCTTT
TRBV19	TRBJ2-7	-	-	CASGHSYEQYF	TGTGCCAGCGGACACTCCTACGAGCAGTACTTC
TRBV19	TRBJ1-2	-	-	CASSINLPRASYTF	TGTGCCAGTAGTATCAATCTGCCCAGGGCTAGCTACACCTTC